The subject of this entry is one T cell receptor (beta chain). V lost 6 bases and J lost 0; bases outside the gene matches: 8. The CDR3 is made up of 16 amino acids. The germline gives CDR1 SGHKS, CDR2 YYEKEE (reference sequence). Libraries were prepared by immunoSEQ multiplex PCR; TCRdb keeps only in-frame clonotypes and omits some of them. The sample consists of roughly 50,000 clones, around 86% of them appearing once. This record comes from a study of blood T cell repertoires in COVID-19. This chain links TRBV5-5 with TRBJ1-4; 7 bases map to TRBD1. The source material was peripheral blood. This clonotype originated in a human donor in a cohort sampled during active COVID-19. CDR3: CASIRTGGATNEKLFF. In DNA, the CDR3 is TGTGCCAGCATACGGACAGGAGGCGCAACTAATGAAAAACTGTTTTTT. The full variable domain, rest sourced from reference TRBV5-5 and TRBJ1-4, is DAGVTQSPTHLIKTRGQQVTLRCSPISGHKSVSWYQQVLGQGPQFIFQYYEKEERGRGNFPDRFSARQFPNYSSELNVNALLLGDSALYLCASIRTGGATNEKLFFGSGTQLSVL.